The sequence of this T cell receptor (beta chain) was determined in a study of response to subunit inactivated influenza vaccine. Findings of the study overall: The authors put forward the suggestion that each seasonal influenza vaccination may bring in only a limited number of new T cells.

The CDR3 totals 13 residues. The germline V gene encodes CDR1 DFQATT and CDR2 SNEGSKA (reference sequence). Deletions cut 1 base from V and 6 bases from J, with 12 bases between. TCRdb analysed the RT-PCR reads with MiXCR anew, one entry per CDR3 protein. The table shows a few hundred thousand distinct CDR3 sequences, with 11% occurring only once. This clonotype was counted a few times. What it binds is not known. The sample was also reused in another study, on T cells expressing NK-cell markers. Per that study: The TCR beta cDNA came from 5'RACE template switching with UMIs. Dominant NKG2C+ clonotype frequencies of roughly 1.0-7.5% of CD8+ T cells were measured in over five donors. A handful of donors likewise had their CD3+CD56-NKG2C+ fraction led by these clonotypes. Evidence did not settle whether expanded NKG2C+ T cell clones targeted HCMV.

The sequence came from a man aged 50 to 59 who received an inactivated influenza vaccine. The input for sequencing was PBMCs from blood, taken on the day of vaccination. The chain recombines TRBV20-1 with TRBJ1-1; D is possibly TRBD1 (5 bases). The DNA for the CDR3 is TGCAGTGCTAGAGGTAGGGGACGCGCTGAAGCTTTCTTT. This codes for CSARGRGRAEAFF.